This T cell receptor (beta chain) was observed in a study of follicular helper T cells after annual influenza vaccination. Time point in this sample: 2014-2015 season, 7 days after vaccination. The ends lost 0 bases at V and 7 bases at J; junction bases unmatched: 13. The CDR3 has 16 amino acids. CDR1 and CDR2 (germline): GTSNPN, SVGIG (reference sequence). Clones were sequenced by immunoSEQ multiplex PCR, and TCRdb holds only the in-frame ones, with some missing. The sample consists of about 15,000 clones, approximately 84% of them appearing once. The starting material was CXCR5+ CD38- circulating T follicular helper cells from blood, obtained 7 days after influenza vaccination. Regarding subset: circulating Tfh, non-naive CD4+CXCR5+PD-1+ (ICOS+CD38+ or ICOS-CD38-). The chain employs TRBV30 and TRBJ2-7; TRBD1 aligns across 9 bases. The TCR sequence derives from an adult who received the influenza vaccine. Here the CDR3 DNA reads TGTGCCTGGAGTGTACGGGTGGGACAGGGTCTTCGGGAGCAGTACTTC. This codes for CAWSVRVGQGLREQYF.